These T cell receptor beta chains were read from a single sample in a study of T cell clones after liver transplantation. TCRdb's table, derived via immunoSEQ multiplex PCR, lists solely in-frame clones and lacks some. The sample lists roughly 12,000 clones; roughly 70% were seen once. This specimen was CD8+ T cells from blood, taken at the 22-month timepoint. All receptors come from a human patient who received a liver transplant. The T cells may partly be graft donor cells. Both conserved end residues are part of each CDR3. The D gene is left open where the match is weak. Clone size is given for some rows only: seen once, a few or many times, or a class if the clone is expanded.

DNA: TGTGCCAGCAGTGCATCGACAGGCTCTGGGGCCAACGTCCTGACTTTC
CDR3: CASSASTGSGANVLTF
D: -
size: -
J: TRBJ2-6
V: TRBV6-1

DNA: TGTGCCACCCGGGGCGGCGGGAGTGGGTACGAGCAGTACTTC
CDR3: CATRGGGSGYEQYF
D: TRBD2
size: -
J: TRBJ2-7
V: TRBV15

DNA: TGTGCCATCAGTGGATTTGGGGAGTTAGCGCCCTCCTACACCGGGGAGCTGTTTTTT
CDR3: CAISGFGELAPSYTGELFF
D: -
size: -
J: TRBJ2-2
V: TRBV10-3

DNA: TGTGCCAGCAGCGTGTCCCCGCGGGTAAACACAGATACGCAGTATTTT
CDR3: CASSVSPRVNTDTQYF
D: -
size: -
J: TRBJ2-3
V: TRBV9

DNA: TGTGCCGTAGGGGCAGGGGCCCACGAGCAGTACTTC
CDR3: CAVGAGAHEQYF
D: -
size: -
J: TRBJ2-7
V: TRBV10-3

DNA: TGTGCCAGCAGTTTATCGCAGGGGGGAGAAAAACTGTTTTTT
CDR3: CASSLSQGGEKLFF
D: TRBD1
size: -
J: TRBJ1-4
V: TRBV27

DNA: TGTGCCAGCAGTTTGTCCGGGCTTGGGGACGAGCAGTACTTC
CDR3: CASSLSGLGDEQYF
D: -
size: -
J: TRBJ2-7
V: TRBV28

DNA: TGCGCCAGCAGCTTGGCCGGGAAGGTAGGAGATACGCAGTATTTT
CDR3: CASSLAGKVGDTQYF
D: -
size: once
J: TRBJ2-3
V: TRBV5-1

DNA: TGTGCCAGCAGCTTAGGGATCGAGCAGTACTTC
CDR3: CASSLGIEQYF
D: -
size: -
J: TRBJ2-7
V: TRBV7-2

DNA: TGTGCCAGTACTGGGGGGGCAGCAGACGAGCAGTACTTC
CDR3: CASTGGAADEQYF
D: -
size: large
J: TRBJ2-7
V: TRBV19

DNA: TGTGCCAGCAGGGTTCAGACAGGGGACCCCACAGATACGCAGTATTTT
CDR3: CASRVQTGDPTDTQYF
D: TRBD1
size: -
J: TRBJ2-3
V: TRBV28

DNA: TGTGCCAGCAGCGTAGGCGGGAGCGCAAACAATGAGCAGTTCTTC
CDR3: CASSVGGSANNEQFF
D: TRBD2
size: -
J: TRBJ2-1
V: TRBV9

DNA: TGCAGCGTTGAGGCGGGGGAGGGGTACGAGCAGTACTTC
CDR3: CSVEAGEGYEQYF
D: TRBD2
size: -
J: TRBJ2-7
V: TRBV29-1

DNA: TGTGCCAGCAGCTGGGGACCTGCGGGGGGGGACATTCAGTACTTC
CDR3: CASSWGPAGGDIQYF
D: TRBD2
size: few
J: TRBJ2-4
V: TRBV5-4

DNA: TGTGCCAGTAGTATCGGACTAGCGGCCTACGAGCAGTACTTC
CDR3: CASSIGLAAYEQYF
D: TRBD2
size: -
J: TRBJ2-7
V: TRBV19

DNA: TGCGCCAGCAGCTTGTGGGGGGGCTCGAGCTCCTACGAGCAGTACTTC
CDR3: CASSLWGGSSSYEQYF
D: -
size: -
J: TRBJ2-7
V: TRBV5-1

DNA: TGTGCCAGCAGCCGGACAGGGGCCCAAGAGACCCAGTACTTC
CDR3: CASSRTGAQETQYF
D: TRBD1
size: -
J: TRBJ2-5
V: TRBV7-9

DNA: TGTGCCAGCAGCAACAGGACAGGGGGGAATGAAAAACTGTTTTTT
CDR3: CASSNRTGGNEKLFF
D: TRBD1
size: -
J: TRBJ1-4
V: TRBV13

DNA: TGCGCCAGCAGCCAAGGTCGGACAGGGGGATATACTGAAGCTTTCTTT
CDR3: CASSQGRTGGYTEAFF
D: TRBD1
size: -
J: TRBJ1-1
V: TRBV4-3

DNA: TGTGCCAGCAGCTTGGCCGGGGCGGTCTTGTCCTACAATGAGCAGTTCTTC
CDR3: CASSLAGAVLSYNEQFF
D: -
size: -
J: TRBJ2-1
V: TRBV5-8

DNA: TGTGCCAGCAGCTTAGCGGGGGGTCCCCCCTCCTACGAGCAGTACTTC
CDR3: CASSLAGGPPSYEQYF
D: -
size: -
J: TRBJ2-7
V: TRBV7-9

DNA: TGTGCCAGCAGCGCCTCATCGGGGTACAATGAGCAGTTCTTC
CDR3: CASSASSGYNEQFF
D: -
size: -
J: TRBJ2-1
V: TRBV9

DNA: TGTGCCAGCAGCTTGGCCGATTCTTGGGGGCACGAGCAGTACTTC
CDR3: CASSLADSWGHEQYF
D: -
size: -
J: TRBJ2-7
V: TRBV5-8

DNA: TGTGCCAGCAGCCAAGGTCCGACAGGGGACTATGGCTACACCTTC
CDR3: CASSQGPTGDYGYTF
D: TRBD1
size: -
J: TRBJ1-2
V: TRBV16

DNA: TGTGCCAGTAGTATAATACTGACAGGTGTTCAGCCCCAGCATTTT
CDR3: CASSIILTGVQPQHF
D: -
size: -
J: TRBJ1-5
V: TRBV19

DNA: TGTGCCAGCAGTTTATCGGTGGCTAGCGGGGAGAACACCGGGGAGCTGTTTTTT
CDR3: CASSLSVASGENTGELFF
D: TRBD2
size: once
J: TRBJ2-2
V: TRBV27

DNA: TGTGCCAGCAGTTACTCGGACCGTGGAAACACCATATATTTT
CDR3: CASSYSDRGNTIYF
D: -
size: -
J: TRBJ1-3
V: TRBV6-6

DNA: TGCGCCAGCAGCCAAGATCTCACAGGGGGAGAGACCCAGTACTTC
CDR3: CASSQDLTGGETQYF
D: TRBD1
size: -
J: TRBJ2-5
V: TRBV4-3

DNA: TGTGCCAGTAGTATGGGGACAGGGAACTACGAGCAGTACTTC
CDR3: CASSMGTGNYEQYF
D: TRBD1
size: -
J: TRBJ2-7
V: TRBV19